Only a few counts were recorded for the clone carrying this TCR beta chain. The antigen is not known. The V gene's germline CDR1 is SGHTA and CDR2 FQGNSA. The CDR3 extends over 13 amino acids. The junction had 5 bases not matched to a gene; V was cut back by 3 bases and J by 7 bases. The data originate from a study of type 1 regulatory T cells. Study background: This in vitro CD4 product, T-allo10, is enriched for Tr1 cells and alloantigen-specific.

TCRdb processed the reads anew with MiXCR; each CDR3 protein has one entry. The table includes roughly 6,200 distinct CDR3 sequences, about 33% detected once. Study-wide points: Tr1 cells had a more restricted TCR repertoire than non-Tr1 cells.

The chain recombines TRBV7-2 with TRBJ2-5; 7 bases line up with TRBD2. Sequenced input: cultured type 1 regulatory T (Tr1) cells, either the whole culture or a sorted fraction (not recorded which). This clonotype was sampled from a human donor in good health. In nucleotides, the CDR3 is TGTGCCAGCAGCTTGGCGGGAGTGGGGACCCAGTACTTC. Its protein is CASSLAGVGTQYF. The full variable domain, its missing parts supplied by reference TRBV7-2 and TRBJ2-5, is GAGVSQSPSNKVTEKGKDVELRCDPISGHTALYWYRQSLGQGLEFLIYFQGNSAPDKSGLPSDRFSAERTGGSVSTLTIQRTQQEDSAVYLCASSLAGVGTQYFGPGTRLLVL.